This T cell receptor beta chain was retrieved from a study of T cell responses to AZD1222 COVID-19 vaccine. Points from the study as a whole: Most donors were white British, females outnumbered males, and clonal diversity was possibly underestimated.

Profiling relied on immunoSEQ multiplex PCR, and the TCRdb table lists in-frame clones only, not all of them. The sample comprises around 150,000 clones, 85% to 95% of which are singletons, and roughly 1.3% rests with the top ten. About this clone: Its specificity is not known.

Per germline, CDR1 SGHNT and CDR2 YYREEE (reference sequence). This CDR3 is 15 amino acids long. The V end was cut by 0 bases, the J end by 1 base, with 9 bases between. Sequences were derived from peripheral blood, sampled on day 0 of AZD1222 vaccination. The V call is TRBV5-4, the J call TRBJ2-3, with no clear D. The clonotype was recovered from an adult in good health. CDR3 region: CASSLDSLRTDTQYF. The DNA of the CDR3 is TGTGCCAGCAGCTTGGATTCTCTGCGCACAGATACGCAGTATTTT.